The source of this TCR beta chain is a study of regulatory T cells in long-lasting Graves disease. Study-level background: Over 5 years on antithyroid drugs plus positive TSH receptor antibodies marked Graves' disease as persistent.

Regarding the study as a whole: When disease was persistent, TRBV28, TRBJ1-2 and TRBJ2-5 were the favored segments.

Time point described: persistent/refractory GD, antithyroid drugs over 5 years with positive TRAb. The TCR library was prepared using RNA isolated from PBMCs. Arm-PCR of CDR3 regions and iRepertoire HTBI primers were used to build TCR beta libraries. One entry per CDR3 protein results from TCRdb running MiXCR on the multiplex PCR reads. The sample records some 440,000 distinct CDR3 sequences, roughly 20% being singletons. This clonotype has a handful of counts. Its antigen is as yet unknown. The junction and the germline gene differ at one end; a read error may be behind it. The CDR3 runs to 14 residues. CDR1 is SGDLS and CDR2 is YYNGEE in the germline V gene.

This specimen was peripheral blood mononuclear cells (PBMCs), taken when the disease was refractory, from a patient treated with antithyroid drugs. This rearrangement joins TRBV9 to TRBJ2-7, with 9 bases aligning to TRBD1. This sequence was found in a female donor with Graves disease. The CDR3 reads CASSATGGDYKQYF. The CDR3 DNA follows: TGTGCCAGCAGCGCGACAGGGGGTGACTACAAGCAGTACTTC.